Listed here are 26 T cell receptor beta chains from one sample, sequenced in a study of blood T cell repertoires in COVID-19. Using immunoSEQ multiplex PCR, the repertoire was profiled, and TCRdb retains in-frame clones only, with some absent. The sample shows under 250,000 clones, roughly nine tenths of them seen only once. The specimen sequenced was PBMCs or T cells enriched from blood (not recorded which). The receptor set was obtained from a woman between 18 and 29 years old in a cohort exposed to, infected with or recovered from COVID-19 (not recorded which).

The chain employs TRBV4-1 and TRBJ2-3; TRBD2 matches at 9 bases. In germline, CDR1 is MGHRA, CDR2 YSYEKL. J lost 1 base, V lost 0 bases, and 5 bases had no gene match. The length of the CDR3 is 17 residues. The CDR3 loop is CASSQEKASGGTDTQYF. The CDR3 DNA sequence: TGCGCCAGCAGCCAAGAAAAGGCTAGCGGGGGCACAGATACGCAGTATTTT.

The V gene is TRBV19, the J gene TRBJ1-5, with TRBD1 matching 8 bases. V was pared by 5 bases and J by 4 bases, with 13 bases of the junction left unmatched. This CDR3 is built from 17 residues. CDR1 is LNHDA and CDR2 is SQIVND in the germline V gene (reference sequence). The DNA of the CDR3 is TGTGCCAGTAGTGTCCAGGGGGCGCGGGTGTTTAATCAGCCCCAGCATTTT. Its translation: CASSVQGARVFNQPQHF.

This clone came up a few times. The rearrangement uses TRBV29-1 and TRBJ2-5; the match to TRBD1 covers 7 bases. The CDR3 consists of 15 residues. From germline, CDR1 is SQVTM and CDR2 ANQGSEA. V trimming: 4 bases; J trimming: 3 bases; junction bases outside the gene matches: 11. The CDR3 DNA follows: TGCAGCGTTGTCGAGGGGGCCACCCGGGAAGAGACCCAGTACTTC. As protein: CSVVEGATREETQYF. The full variable domain, completed using reference TRBV29-1 and TRBJ2-5, is SAVISQKPSRDICQRGTSLTIQCQVDSQVTMMFWYRQQPGQSLTLIATANQGSEATYESGFVIDKFPISRPNLTFSTLTVSNMSPEDSSIYLCSVVEGATREETQYFGPGTRLLVL.

V gene TRBV15 combines with J gene TRBJ2-1, with D possibly matching TRBD1 (5 bases). The CDR3 sequence is 16 residues long. V lost 3 bases and J 8 bases, leaving 20 bases between the germline ends. Germline CDR1 is LNHNV and CDR2 is YYDKDF (reference sequence). CDR3 sequence reads: CATSRYTGRNSDEQFF. In DNA, the CDR3 is TGTGCCACCAGCAGGTACACAGGCCGCAATTCAGATGAGCAGTTCTTC.

A single count supports this clone. The V and J genes are TRBV5-1 and TRBJ2-5; D remains unclear. The CDR3 has 13 amino acids. The V end lost 2 bases, the J end lost 2 bases, and 7 bases lay between the germline ends. Germline CDR1 SGHRS, CDR2 YFSETQ. CDR3 in amino acids: CASSFTPQETQYF. DNA for the CDR3: TGCGCCAGCAGCTTCACACCTCAAGAGACCCAGTACTTC. The full variable domain, with the rest looked up from reference TRBV5-1 and TRBJ2-5, is KAGVTQTPRYLIKTRGQQVTLSCSPISGHRSVSWYQQTPGQGLQFLFEYFSETQRNKGNFPGRFSGRQFSNSRSEMNVSTLELGDSALYLCASSFTPQETQYFGPGTRLLVL.

The V call is TRBV5-1, the J call TRBJ1-2, with a tentative D call TRBD1 (5 bases). This CDR3 is built from 13 residues. Trimming took 4 bases from V and 5 from J, leaving 12 bases between them. Looked up from germline, CDR1 is SGHRS and CDR2 is YFSETQ. CDR3 bases: TGCGCCAGCAGCAATGGCGGGGGATATGGCTACACCTTC. Translated, it gives CASSNGGGYGYTF.

This rearrangement joins TRBV5-1 to TRBJ2-7, with 10 bases matching TRBD2. Trimming cost V 1 base and J 4 bases; bases outside gene matches: 14. The germline CDR1 and CDR2 sequences are SGHRS and YFSETQ. The CDR3 extends over 18 amino acids. Here the CDR3 reads CASSLRSSLAGVGYEQYF. As DNA, the CDR3 is TGCGCCAGCAGCTTGCGTAGCTCCCTAGCGGGAGTTGGATACGAGCAGTACTTC. Using reference TRBV5-1 and TRBJ2-7 for the parts outside the CDR3, the full variable domain is KAGVTQTPRYLIKTRGQQVTLSCSPISGHRSVSWYQQTPGQGLQFLFEYFSETQRNKGNFPGRFSGRQFSNSRSEMNVSTLELGDSALYLCASSLRSSLAGVGYEQYFGPGTRLTVT.

The chain has TRBV5-1 and TRBJ1-4, with TRBD1 identical over 7 bases. The CDR3 has 14 residues. CDR1 and CDR2 from the germline V gene are SGHRS and YFSETQ. V was pared by 3 bases and J by 8 bases, with 7 bases of the junction left unmatched. DNA for the CDR3: TGCGCCAGCAGCTCCGACAGGGTGGGGGAAAAACTGTTTTTT. Protein sequence: CASSSDRVGEKLFF.

V is TRBV5-1 and J is TRBJ2-5, with TRBD2 matching over 10 bases. This CDR3 is 17 amino acids long. Trimming at V came to 0 bases and at J to 5 bases, leaving 10 bases not matched to a gene. Germline CDR1 is SGHRS and CDR2 is YFSETQ. CDR3 nucleotide sequence: TGCGCCAGCAGCTTGGCCCAAGCGGGAGGGCCGGGGGAGACCCAGTACTTC. Translating it yields CASSLAQAGGPGETQYF.

The rearrangement uses TRBV9 and TRBJ2-3; TRBD2 is a possible D gene (6 bases). The V end lost 3 bases, the J end lost 4 bases, and 15 bases lay between the germline ends. The CDR3 covers 15 residues. The germline V gene encodes CDR1 SGDLS and CDR2 YYNGEE. CDR3 amino acids: CASSASPRGSDTQYF. The CDR3 nucleotides read TGTGCCAGCAGCGCCTCACCGCGGGGCTCAGATACGCAGTATTTT.

This chain joins TRBV3-1 (or the pseudogene TRBV3-2) and TRBJ1-2; TRBD1 matches at 8 bases. The CDR3 contains 15 residues. Trimming removed 1 base from V and 7 bases from J; junction bases left unmatched: 8. Germline V gene sequence: CDR1 LGHDT, CDR2 YNNKEL (reference sequence). The CDR3 DNA sequence: TGTGCCAGCAGCCAAGGGTCAGGGGGCGCCTCTGGCTACACCTTC. Protein: CASSQGSGGASGYTF.

The rearrangement links TRBV5-4 to TRBJ2-1; 7 positions match TRBD2. Germline V CDR1 and CDR2: SGHNT, YYREEE (reference sequence). With 9 bases clipped from V and 12 bases from J, the junction kept 12 bases outside the gene matches. The CDR3 loop spans 12 amino acids. CDR3 DNA sequence: TGTGCCACCCCCGGGGCGGGAGTGCCGCAGTTCTTC. This translates into CATPGAGVPQFF.

The chain links TRBV2 to TRBJ2-1; D is perhaps TRBD2 (6 bases). V gave up 4 bases and J gave up 9 bases, with 16 bases separating them. Germline V gene sequence: CDR1 SNHLY, CDR2 FYNNEI. The CDR3 covers 14 residues. The CDR3 coding sequence is TGTGCCAGCAGTGTGGATAGCGGCAGCAGTGAGCAGTTCTTC. Amino acids: CASSVDSGSSEQFF.

The genes are TRBV27 and TRBJ1-2, with a tentative D call TRBD1 (5 bases). The ends were cut back, 4 bases at V and 5 bases at J, with 20 bases in the middle. The CDR3 contains 16 residues. Germline V gene sequence: CDR1 MNHEY, CDR2 SMNVEV (reference sequence). The CDR3 is CASSSSGSGSKYGYTF. CDR3 in DNA: TGTGCCAGCAGTTCCTCAGGGTCCGGGAGCAAATATGGCTACACCTTC.

The chain links TRBV18 to TRBJ2-7, with 7 bases identical to TRBD1. The CDR3 loop spans 15 amino acids. Trimming at V came to 3 bases and at J to 0 bases, leaving 5 bases not matched to a gene. From germline, CDR1 is KGHSH and CDR2 LQKENI. CDR3 coding DNA: TGTGCCAGCTCACCGGGAAGGGACAGCTCCTACGAGCAGTACTTC. Translating it yields CASSPGRDSSYEQYF.

The chain uses TRBV6-5 and TRBJ2-5, with D perhaps TRBD1 (5 bases). There are 13 residues in the CDR3. Germline V gene sequence: CDR1 MNHEY, CDR2 SVGAGI. The germline V and J ends were trimmed by 2 bases and 5 bases, with 9 bases remaining between them. The CDR3 loop is CASSYGAWETQYF. The CDR3 nucleotides read TGTGCCAGCAGTTACGGGGCATGGGAGACCCAGTACTTC.

This chain uses TRBV10-3 with TRBJ2-1; 10 bases are a match to TRBD2. The V segment lost 0 bases and the J segment 7 bases; nucleotides outside the gene matches: 6. The CDR3 runs to 16 residues. The germline gives CDR1 ENHRY, CDR2 SYGVKD. The CDR3 coding sequence is TGTGCCATCAGTGAGTCTAGAGCGGGAGGGCAGAATGAGCAGTTCTTC. It is translated as CAISESRAGGQNEQFF.

The chain joins TRBV6-4 to TRBJ2-5; 8 bases line up with TRBD2. V trimming: 0 bases; J trimming: 5 bases; junction bases outside the gene matches: 5. Looked up from germline, CDR1 is MRHNA and CDR2 is SNTAGT. The CDR3 totals 15 residues. The CDR3 here is CASSDSAGAAETQYF. The CDR3 DNA reads TGTGCCAGCAGTGACTCAGCGGGGGCCGCGGAGACCCAGTACTTC.

The V call is TRBV19, the J call TRBJ2-3; TRBD1 aligns across 11 bases. V dropped 4 bases and J dropped 3; count of bases not matched to a gene: 3. CDR3 length: 15 amino acids. CDR1 and CDR2 (germline): LNHDA, SQIVND (reference sequence). Here the CDR3 DNA reads TGTGCCAGTAGTACCGGGACAGGGGGAACAGATACGCAGTATTTT. Protein sequence: CASSTGTGGTDTQYF. The full variable domain, in which reference TRBV19 and TRBJ2-3 provide the parts outside the CDR3, is DGGITQSPKYLFRKEGQNVTLSCEQNLNHDAMYWYRQDPGQGLRLIYYSQIVNDFQKGDIAEGYSVSREKKESFPLTVTSAQKNPTAFYLCASSTGTGGTDTQYFGPGTRLTVL.

This clone was observed a few times. The chain employs TRBV3-1 (or the pseudogene TRBV3-2) and TRBJ1-6; weak D call: TRBD1 (5 bases). V lost 1 base and J lost 5, with 12 bases in between. The CDR3 has 16 amino acids. Germline-derived CDR1 and CDR2 are LGHDT and YNNKEL (reference sequence). CDR3 sequence reads: CASSQVPGGDNSPLHF. CDR3 DNA sequence: TGTGCCAGCAGCCAAGTCCCGGGGGGGGATAATTCACCCCTCCACTTT.

This clone was seen once. V usage is TRBV19 and J usage is TRBJ2-3; 7 bases fit TRBD2. CDR1 LNHDA and CDR2 SQIVND come from the germline V gene (reference sequence). Trimming at V came to 5 bases and at J to 1 base, leaving 6 bases not matched to a gene. This CDR3 contains 15 residues. The CDR3 here is CASSRRLAGTDTQYF. Here the CDR3 DNA reads TGTGCCAGTAGTCGCCGACTAGCCGGCACAGATACGCAGTATTTT.

The chain has TRBV10-2 and TRBJ2-3; 8 bases fit TRBD2. This CDR3 spans 15 amino acids. The junction had 14 bases not matched to a gene; V was cut back by 11 bases and J by 4 bases. Germline V lookup: CDR1 WSHSY, CDR2 SAAADI. The CDR3: CAATSGGAGADTQYF. CDR3 nucleotides: TGCGCCGCCACCTCCGGGGGGGCAGGGGCAGATACGCAGTATTTT.

The chain combines TRBV6-5 with TRBJ1-1; D not certain. CDR1 and CDR2 from the germline V gene are MNHEY and SVGAGI. The CDR3 runs 12 residues. V lost 6 bases, J lost 8 bases, and 13 bases lay in between. In nucleotides, the CDR3 is TGTGCCAGCAGCGCGAGGCCGACGGAAGCTTTCTTT. Its translation is CASSARPTEAFF.

This chain joins TRBV6-5 and TRBJ2-2, with 10 nucleotides matching TRBD2. The CDR3 has 15 residues. The ends lost 4 bases at V and 5 bases at J; junction bases unmatched: 4. Germline values: CDR1 MNHEY, CDR2 SVGAGI. The CDR3 loop is CASSLAGGGTGELFF. As DNA, the CDR3 is TGTGCCAGCAGTTTAGCGGGAGGAGGGACCGGGGAGCTGTTTTTT.

The CDR3 protein is CASSYLGGASYEQYF. CDR3 in DNA: TGTGCCAGCAGCTACCTAGGGGGGGCATCCTACGAGCAGTACTTC. The chain uses TRBV7-2 and TRBJ2-7; possibly TRBD2 for D (7 bases). V lost 4 bases, J lost 1 base, and 14 bases lay in between. The length of the CDR3 is 15 residues. From germline, CDR1 is SGHTA and CDR2 FQGNSA.

The chain combines TRBV7-9 with TRBJ2-5; D not certain. The V and J ends lost 0 bases and 3 bases respectively, with 5 bases between them. In germline, CDR1 is SEHNR, CDR2 FQNEAQ (reference sequence). The CDR3 contains 13 residues. Written as DNA, the CDR3 is TGTGCCAGCAGCTTAGCGCCAGAAGAGACCCAGTACTTC. It translates to CASSLAPEETQYF.